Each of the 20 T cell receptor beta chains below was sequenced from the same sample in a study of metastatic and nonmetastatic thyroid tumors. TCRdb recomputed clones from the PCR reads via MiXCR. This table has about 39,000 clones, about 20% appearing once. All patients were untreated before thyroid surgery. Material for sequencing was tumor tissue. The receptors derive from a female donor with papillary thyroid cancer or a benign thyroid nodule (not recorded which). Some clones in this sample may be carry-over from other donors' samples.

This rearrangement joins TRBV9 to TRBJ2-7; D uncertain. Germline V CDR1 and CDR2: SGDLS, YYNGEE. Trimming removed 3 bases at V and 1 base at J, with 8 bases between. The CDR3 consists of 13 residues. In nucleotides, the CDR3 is TGTGCCAGCAGCGAAGACAAGTCCTACGAGCAGTACTTC. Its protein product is CASSEDKSYEQYF.

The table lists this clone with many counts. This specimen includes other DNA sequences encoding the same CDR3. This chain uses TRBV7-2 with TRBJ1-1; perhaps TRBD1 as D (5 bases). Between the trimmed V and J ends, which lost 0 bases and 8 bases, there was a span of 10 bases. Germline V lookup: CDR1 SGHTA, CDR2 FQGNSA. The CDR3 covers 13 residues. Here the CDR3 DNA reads TGTGCCAGCAGCTTAGCCTTACAGGCGGAAGCTTTCTTT. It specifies CASSLALQAEAFF.

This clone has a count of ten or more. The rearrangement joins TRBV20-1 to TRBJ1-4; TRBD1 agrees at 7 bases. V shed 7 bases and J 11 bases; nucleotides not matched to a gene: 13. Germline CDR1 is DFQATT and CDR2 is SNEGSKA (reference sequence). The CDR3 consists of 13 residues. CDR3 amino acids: CSVRDRVAGKLFF. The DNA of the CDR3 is TGCAGTGTAAGAGACAGGGTGGCGGGGAAACTGTTTTTT.

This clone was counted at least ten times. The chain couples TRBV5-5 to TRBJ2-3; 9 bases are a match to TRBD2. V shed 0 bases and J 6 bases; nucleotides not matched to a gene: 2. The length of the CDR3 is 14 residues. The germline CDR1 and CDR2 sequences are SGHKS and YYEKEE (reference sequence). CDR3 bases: TGTGCCAGCAGCTTGGCTAGCGGGGCCGATACGCAGTATTTT. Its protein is CASSLASGADTQYF. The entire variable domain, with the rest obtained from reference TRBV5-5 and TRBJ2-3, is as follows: DAGVTQSPTHLIKTRGQQVTLRCSPISGHKSVSWYQQVLGQGPQFIFQYYEKEERGRGNFPDRFSARQFPNYSSELNVNALLLGDSALYLCASSLASGADTQYFGPGTRLTVL.

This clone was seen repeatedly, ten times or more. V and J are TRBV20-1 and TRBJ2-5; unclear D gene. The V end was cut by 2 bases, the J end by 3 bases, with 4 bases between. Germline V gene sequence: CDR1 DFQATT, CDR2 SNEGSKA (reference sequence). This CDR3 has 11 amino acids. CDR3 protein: CSARIKETQYF. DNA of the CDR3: TGCAGTGCTAGAATTAAAGAGACCCAGTACTTC.

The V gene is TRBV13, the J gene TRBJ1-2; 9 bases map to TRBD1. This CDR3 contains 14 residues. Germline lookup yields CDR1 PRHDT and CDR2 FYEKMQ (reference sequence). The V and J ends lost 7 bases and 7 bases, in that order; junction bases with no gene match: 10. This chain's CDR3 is CASTTDRGVPGYTF. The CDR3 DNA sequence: TGTGCCAGCACCACAGACAGGGGGGTTCCTGGCTACACCTTC.

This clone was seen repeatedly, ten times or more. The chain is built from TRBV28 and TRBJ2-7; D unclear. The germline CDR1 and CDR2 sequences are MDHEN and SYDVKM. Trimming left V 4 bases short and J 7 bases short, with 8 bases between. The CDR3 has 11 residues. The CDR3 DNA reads TGTGCCAGCAGTTCCCTACGGGAGCAGTACTTC. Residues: CASSSLREQYF. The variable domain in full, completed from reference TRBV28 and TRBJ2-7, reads DVKVTQSSRYLVKRTGEKVFLECVQDMDHENMFWYRQDPGLGLRLIYFSYDVKMKEKGDIPEGYSVSREKKERFSLILESASTNQTSMYLCASSSLREQYFGPGTRLTVT.

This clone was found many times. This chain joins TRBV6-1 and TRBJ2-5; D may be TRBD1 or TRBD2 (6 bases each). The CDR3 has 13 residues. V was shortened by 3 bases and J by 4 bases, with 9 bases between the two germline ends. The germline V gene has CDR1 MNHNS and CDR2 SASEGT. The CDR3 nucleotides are TGTGCCAGCAGTGAGGGGGGCGCAGAGACCCAGTACTTC. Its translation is CASSEGGAETQYF.

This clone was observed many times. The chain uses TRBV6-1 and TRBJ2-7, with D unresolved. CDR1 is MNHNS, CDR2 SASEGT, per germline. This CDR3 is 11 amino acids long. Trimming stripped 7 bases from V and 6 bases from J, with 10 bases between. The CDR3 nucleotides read TGTGCCAGCACCAGAGGTGGCGAGCAGTACTTC. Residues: CASTRGGEQYF.

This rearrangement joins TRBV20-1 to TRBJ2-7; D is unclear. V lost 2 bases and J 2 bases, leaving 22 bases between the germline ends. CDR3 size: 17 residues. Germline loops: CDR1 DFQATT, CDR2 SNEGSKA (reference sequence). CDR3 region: CSARNVGYYHPTYEQYF. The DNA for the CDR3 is TGCAGTGCTAGAAATGTAGGTTACTACCACCCTACCTACGAGCAGTACTTC.

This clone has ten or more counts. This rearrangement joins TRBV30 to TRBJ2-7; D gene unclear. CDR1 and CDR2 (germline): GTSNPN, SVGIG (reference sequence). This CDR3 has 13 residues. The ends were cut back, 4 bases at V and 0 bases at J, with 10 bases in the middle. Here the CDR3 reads CAWTPRTSYEQYF. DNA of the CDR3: TGTGCCTGGACTCCCCGGACCTCCTACGAGCAGTACTTC. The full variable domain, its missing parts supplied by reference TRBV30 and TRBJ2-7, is SQTIHQWPATLVQPVGSPLSLECTVEGTSNPNLYWYRQAAGRGLQLLFYSVGIGQISSEVPQNLSASRPQDRQFILSSKKLLLSDSGFYLCAWTPRTSYEQYFGPGTRLTVT.

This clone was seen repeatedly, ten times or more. CDR3 in DNA: TGTGCCAGCAGCTCTCTTTCAGGTGCCACTGAAGCTTTCTTT. As protein: CASSSLSGATEAFF. The chain joins TRBV7-2 to TRBJ1-1; D unclear. CDR1 and CDR2 from the germline V gene are SGHTA and FQGNSA. Trimming cost V 4 bases and J 4 bases, with 13 bases left between them. This CDR3 spans 14 amino acids.

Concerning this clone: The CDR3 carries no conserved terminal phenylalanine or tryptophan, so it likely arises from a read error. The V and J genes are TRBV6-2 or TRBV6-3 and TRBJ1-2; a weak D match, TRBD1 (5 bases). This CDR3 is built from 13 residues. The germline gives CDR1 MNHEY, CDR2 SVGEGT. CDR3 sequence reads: CASSYLGDYGYTL. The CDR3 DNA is TGTGCCAGCAGTTACCTGGGGGACTATGGATACACCTTA.

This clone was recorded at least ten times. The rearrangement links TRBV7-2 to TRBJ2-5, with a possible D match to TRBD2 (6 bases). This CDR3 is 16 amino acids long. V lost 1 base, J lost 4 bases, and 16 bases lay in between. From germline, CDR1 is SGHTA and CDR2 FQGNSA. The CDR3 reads CASSLVASVGGETQYF. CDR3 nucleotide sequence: TGTGCCAGCAGCTTAGTAGCCAGTGTGGGAGGAGAGACCCAGTACTTC.

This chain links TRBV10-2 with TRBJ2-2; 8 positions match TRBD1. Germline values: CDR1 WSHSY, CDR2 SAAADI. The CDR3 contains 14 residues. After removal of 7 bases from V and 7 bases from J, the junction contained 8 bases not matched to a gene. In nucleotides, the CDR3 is TGCGCCAGCATGCGACAGGGGTATGTCGGGGAGCTGTTTTTT. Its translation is CASMRQGYVGELFF.

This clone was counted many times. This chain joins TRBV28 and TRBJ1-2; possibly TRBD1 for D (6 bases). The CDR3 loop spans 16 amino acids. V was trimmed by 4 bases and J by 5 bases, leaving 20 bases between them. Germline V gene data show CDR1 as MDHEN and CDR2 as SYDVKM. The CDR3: CASSSQGSYWDYGYTF. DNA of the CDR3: TGTGCCAGCAGTTCCCAGGGGAGCTATTGGGATTATGGCTACACCTTC.

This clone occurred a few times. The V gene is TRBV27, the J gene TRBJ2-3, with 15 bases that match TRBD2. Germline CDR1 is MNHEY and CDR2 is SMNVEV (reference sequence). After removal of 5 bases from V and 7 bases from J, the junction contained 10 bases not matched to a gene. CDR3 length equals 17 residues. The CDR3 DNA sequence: TGTGCCAGCAGTGGACTAGCGGGGGGGCCGGTGACACATACGCAGTATTTT. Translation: CASSGLAGGPVTHTQYF.

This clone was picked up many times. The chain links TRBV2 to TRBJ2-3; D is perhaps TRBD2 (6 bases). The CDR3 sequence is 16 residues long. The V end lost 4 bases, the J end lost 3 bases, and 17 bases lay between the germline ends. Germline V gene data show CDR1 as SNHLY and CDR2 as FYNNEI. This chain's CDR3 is CASSGPSGEATDTQYF. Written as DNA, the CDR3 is TGTGCCAGCAGTGGCCCGTCGGGGGAGGCAACAGATACGCAGTATTTT.

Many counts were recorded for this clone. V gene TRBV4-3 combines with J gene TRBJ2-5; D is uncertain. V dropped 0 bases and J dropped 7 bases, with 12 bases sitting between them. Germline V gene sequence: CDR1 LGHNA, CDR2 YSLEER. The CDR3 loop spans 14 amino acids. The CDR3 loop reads CASSQEGASRTQYF. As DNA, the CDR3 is TGCGCCAGCAGCCAAGAGGGTGCCAGCCGGACCCAGTACTTC.

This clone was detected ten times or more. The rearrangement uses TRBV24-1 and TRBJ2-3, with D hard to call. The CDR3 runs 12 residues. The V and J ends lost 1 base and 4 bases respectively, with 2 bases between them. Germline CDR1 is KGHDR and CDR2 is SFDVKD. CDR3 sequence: CATSDFSDTQYF. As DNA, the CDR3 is TGTGCCACCAGTGATTTCTCAGATACGCAGTATTTT.